The clone carrying this T cell receptor beta chain came up a few times. Its target is unknown. The data were obtained in a study of vaccination and CD4 T cells after COVID-19. Study outcomes and limitations: Clonotypes reactive to SARS-CoV-2 had a median that went up from roughly 21 to 40, but not significantly.

As for treatment: approximately 11-day PBMC culture with coronavirus spike peptide pools or control peptides (ViraFEST assay). Having spent ten to eleven days in culture, CD4+ T cells were then isolated by negative selection. Oncomine TCR Beta short-read sequencing was applied to DNA from cultured CD4+ T cells. Via MiXCR, TCRdb re-called the PCR reads, giving one row per CDR3 protein. The top ten clones hold more than 3.5% of a sample with some 16,000 distinct CDR3 sequences, 45% to 55% of them seen once. The source is a human donor who had recovered from COVID-19. The starting material was CD4+ T cells from blood, cultured in vitro, obtained before SARS-CoV-2 vaccination.

This CDR3 reads CASRPGDNYGYTF. The CDR3 bases are TGTGCCAGCAGGCCAGGGGATAACTATGGCTACACCTTC. The chain joins TRBV6-2 or TRBV6-3 to TRBJ1-2; tentatively, D is TRBD1 (6 bases). Germline V CDR1 and CDR2: MNHEY, SVGEGT. The CDR3 is 13 residues long. V lost 6 bases, J lost 1 base, and 9 bases lay in between.